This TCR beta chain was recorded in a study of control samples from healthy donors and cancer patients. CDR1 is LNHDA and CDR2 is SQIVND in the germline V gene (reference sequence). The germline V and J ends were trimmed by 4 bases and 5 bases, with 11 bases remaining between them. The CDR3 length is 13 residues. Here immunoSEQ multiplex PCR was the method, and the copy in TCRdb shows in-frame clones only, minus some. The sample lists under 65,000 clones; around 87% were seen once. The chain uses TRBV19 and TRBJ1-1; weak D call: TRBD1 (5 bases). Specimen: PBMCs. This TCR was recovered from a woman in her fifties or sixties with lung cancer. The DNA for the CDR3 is TGTGCCAGTAGTAATCAGGGTTGGACTGAAGCTTTCTTT. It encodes CASSNQGWTEAFF.